The TCR beta chain under discussion was sequenced for a study of blood T cell repertoires in COVID-19. Study-wide background: Acute-phase and convalescent COVID-19 samples originated in the United States, Italy and Spain.

In the authors' workflow: Amplification of reference gene primers was used by the study to estimate nucleated cell counts. Sequencing used immunoSEQ multiplex PCR; TCRdb keeps in-frame clones, though not all of them. Clonal size and the V and J genes are those of that table, whereas D and trimming came from the DNA. The sample includes 350,000 to 450,000 clones, around 87% seen only once; the top ten take 2.3%. This clone has a handful of counts. The sequenced sample consisted of peripheral blood. The receptor was derived from a woman aged 60 to 75 with COVID-19, enrolled during active disease.

CDR3 coding DNA: TGTGCCAGCACCGGGACAGACCGAGACGGGGAGCTGTTTTTT. Amino acids: CASTGTDRDGELFF. The chain has TRBV14 and TRBJ2-2, with TRBD1 identical over 7 bases. There are 14 residues in the CDR3. V was clipped by 7 bases and J by 7 bases; unmatched bases: 9. Germline-derived CDR1 and CDR2 are SGHDN and FVKESK.